These 32 T cell receptor beta chains originate from one sample sequenced in a study of CXCR3-negative and CXCR3-positive naive CD8 T cells. Study observations and caveats: Against CXCR3-negative naive cells, CXCR3-positive naive cells showed more hydrophobic TRB CDR3s.

No antigen has been identified for these receptors. All TRB cDNA libraries came from 5' RACE performed with UMI labels. TCRdb re-called the 5' RACE reads and shows each CDR3 protein once, DNA omitted. The sample's table shows 90,000 to 150,000 distinct CDR3 sequences. Sequencing input: naive CXCR3+ CD8+ T cells from blood. Indicated subset: CD45RO-CCR7+CD27+CD95- naive CD8+ T cells expressing CXCR3 (TNR3+). Source of these receptors: a human donor in good health. Some clones in this sample may be carry-over from other donors' samples.

This chain connects TRBV7-2 to TRBJ2-7; the TCRdb call, TRBD1, lacks DNA for checking. Germline CDR1 reads SGHTA; CDR2 reads FQGNSA. The CDR3 contains 14 residues. The CDR3 loop is CASSPSDRGYEQYF.

The chain has TRBV7-9 and TRBJ2-1. The germline CDR1 and CDR2 sequences are SEHNR and FQNEAQ (reference sequence). This CDR3 contains 15 residues. This CDR3 is CASSSTTVSYNEQFF.

The V and J genes are TRBV11-3 and TRBJ1-2; no DNA is available, so the TRBD1 call from TCRdb remains unchecked. Germline CDR1 is SGHNT and CDR2 is YENEEA. The CDR3 covers 16 residues. The CDR3: CASSRSQADINYGYTF.

The V gene is TRBV20-1, the J gene TRBJ2-7; the D call of TRBD1 rests on TCRdb alone, since no DNA is present to check it. Per the germline V gene, CDR1 is DFQATT and CDR2 is SNEGSKA (reference sequence). CDR3 length: 13 residues. The CDR3 sequence: CSATTPDSYEQYF.

The J gene is TRBJ2-2, the V gene TRBV6-5. CDR3 length: 12 residues. The V gene's germline CDR1 is MNHEY and CDR2 SVGAGI. The CDR3 is CASSSSVGELFF.

The chain employs TRBV5-7 and TRBJ2-2. TRBV5-7 carries the ORF label, with uncertain function. CDR3 length equals 17 residues. This chain's CDR3 is CASSLAYSTVNTGELFF.

The chain couples TRBV7-9 to TRBJ2-7; TCRdb's D call of TRBD1 is untestable without DNA. Germline V gene sequence: CDR1 SEHNR, CDR2 FQNEAQ (reference sequence). This CDR3 has 14 amino acids. The CDR3 here is CASSPGQILGEQYF.

The chain is built from TRBV29-1 and TRBJ1-2; TCRdb lists TRBD1, though no DNA is available to test this call. CDR1 SQVTM and CDR2 ANQGSEA come from the germline V gene. This CDR3 spans 13 amino acids. CDR3 sequence reads: CSVEGQGYYGYTF.

The chain has TRBV20-1 and TRBJ1-6. The CDR3 length is 13 residues. Germline values: CDR1 DFQATT, CDR2 SNEGSKA (reference sequence). The CDR3 protein is CSARDPEGPPLHF.

The chain combines TRBV12-3 or TRBV12-4 with TRBJ2-5; with no DNA, the TCRdb D assignment of TRBD1 cannot be verified. This CDR3 has 14 amino acids. The CDR3 is CASSPGQGKETQYF.

The chain has TRBV29-1 and TRBJ2-2; TCRdb's D call of TRBD1 is untestable without DNA. Germline V gene sequence: CDR1 SQVTM, CDR2 ANQGSEA. The CDR3 is 12 amino acids. This CDR3 reads CSVYGGTGELFF.

The V and J genes are TRBV28 and TRBJ1-6; the D gene TCRdb calls, TRBD1, cannot be checked with no DNA. The germline CDR1 and CDR2 sequences are MDHEN and SYDVKM. There are 12 residues in the CDR3. The CDR3 sequence: CASSLGGSPLHF.

The chain couples TRBV15 to TRBJ1-1; without DNA, the TCRdb call of TRBD1 cannot be checked. This CDR3 contains 15 residues. Germline loops: CDR1 LNHNV, CDR2 YYDKDF (reference sequence). The CDR3 loop is CATSRLDRTNTEAFF.

The chain couples TRBV5-1 to TRBJ1-4. The CDR3 is 15 amino acids. From germline, CDR1 is SGHRS and CDR2 YFSETQ. The CDR3 sequence is CASSFGWGWDEKLFF. The whole variable domain, filled in from reference TRBV5-1 and TRBJ1-4, reads KAGVTQTPRYLIKTRGQQVTLSCSPISGHRSVSWYQQTPGQGLQFLFEYFSETQRNKGNFPGRFSGRQFSNSRSEMNVSTLELGDSALYLCASSFGWGWDEKLFFGSGTQLSVL.

This CDR3 is CATSSTGDLETQYF. The V call is TRBV15, the J call TRBJ2-5; TCRdb names TRBD1, which stays unverified in the absence of DNA. Germline-derived CDR1 and CDR2 are LNHNV and YYDKDF (reference sequence). The CDR3 length is 14 residues. The variable domain in full, with the rest retrieved from reference TRBV15 and TRBJ2-5, is DAMVIQNPRYQVTQFGKPVTLSCSQTLNHNVMYWYQQKSSQAPKLLFHYYDKDFNNEADTPDNFQSRRPNTSFCFLDIRSPGLGDTAMYLCATSSTGDLETQYFGPGTRLLVL.

The V gene is TRBV29-1, the J gene TRBJ1-2; TCRdb's D call, TRBD1, is unchecked because there is no DNA. CDR3 length: 11 amino acids. Germline V gene lookup returns CDR1 SQVTM and CDR2 ANQGSEA. The CDR3 loop is CSGVEGAGYTF.

This chain links TRBV5-1 with TRBJ2-1; TCRdb returns TRBD1, unconfirmable since there is no DNA. This CDR3 spans 15 amino acids. In germline, CDR1 is SGHRS, CDR2 YFSETQ. The CDR3 protein is CASSGGQGVGDEQFF.

The V and J genes are TRBV5-4 and TRBJ2-7. Germline lookup yields CDR1 SGHNT and CDR2 YYREEE (reference sequence). The CDR3 has 14 amino acids. The CDR3 sequence: CASSKGGISYEQYF.

V usage is TRBV24-1 and J usage is TRBJ2-7; lacking DNA, the TRBD1 call made by TCRdb goes unchecked. The CDR3 extends over 15 amino acids. In germline, CDR1 is KGHDR, CDR2 SFDVKD. The CDR3 reads CATSDSGTGEYEQYF.

The chain joins TRBV11-2 to TRBJ2-1; as DNA is missing, the TRBD1 call by TCRdb cannot be tested. This CDR3 is 17 amino acids long. The germline CDR1 and CDR2 sequences are SGHAT and FQNNGV. Here the CDR3 reads CASSSAGRGPSYNEQFF. The entire variable domain, with the rest obtained from reference TRBV11-2 and TRBJ2-1, is as follows: EAGVAQSPRYKIIEKRQSVAFWCNPISGHATLYWYQQILGQGPKLLIQFQNNGVVDDSQLPKDRFSAERLKGVDSTLKIQPAKLEDSAVYLCASSSAGRGPSYNEQFFGPGTRLTVL.

This CDR3 reads CSVGEGTTYEQYF. The J gene is TRBJ2-7, the V gene TRBV29-1; TCRdb returns TRBD2, unconfirmable since there is no DNA. This CDR3 has 13 amino acids. Germline V lookup: CDR1 SQVTM, CDR2 ANQGSEA.

CDR3 residues: CASSQDYQGLGTDTQYF. J is TRBJ2-3 and V is TRBV4-3; TCRdb reports TRBD1, a call that lacks DNA to check it against. The CDR3 runs to 17 residues. Germline loops: CDR1 LGHNA, CDR2 YSLEER.

The rearrangement joins TRBV27 to TRBJ2-7. This CDR3 spans 12 amino acids. The germline V gene encodes CDR1 MNHEY and CDR2 SMNVEV (reference sequence). CDR3 sequence reads: CASRGFSYEQYF.

The chain employs TRBV4-3 and TRBJ2-1; TCRdb names TRBD1, which stays unverified in the absence of DNA. Germline CDR1 reads LGHNA; CDR2 reads YSLEER. The CDR3 runs 15 residues. The CDR3 reads CASSQDGTGYNEQFF.

This chain links TRBV9 with TRBJ2-2. This CDR3 contains 14 residues. Germline V gene sequence: CDR1 SGDLS, CDR2 YYNGEE. This CDR3 is CASSVSQFPGELFF.

This chain connects TRBV4-1 to TRBJ2-1. Germline CDR1 is MGHRA and CDR2 is YSYEKL. There are 15 residues in the CDR3. The CDR3: CASSQETATYNEQFF.

The chain couples TRBV7-9 to TRBJ2-7; there is no DNA to check the TCRdb D call of TRBD1. CDR1 and CDR2 (germline): SEHNR, FQNEAQ (reference sequence). The CDR3 totals 16 residues. The CDR3: CASSPRTGTTTYEQYF. The full variable domain, rest sourced from reference TRBV7-9 and TRBJ2-7, is DTGVSQNPRHKITKRGQNVTFRCDPISEHNRLYWYRQTLGQGPEFLTYFQNEAQLEKSRLLSDRFSAERPKGSFSTLEIQRTEQGDSAMYLCASSPRTGTTTYEQYFGPGTRLTVT.

The V gene is TRBV5-5, the J gene TRBJ2-5. Germline V gives CDR1 SGHKS, CDR2 YYEKEE (reference sequence). The CDR3 is made up of 13 amino acids. CDR3 residues: CASSLVASEAQYF.

The V call is TRBV7-8, the J call TRBJ2-3; TCRdb gives TRBD1 as the D gene, but with no DNA this cannot be confirmed. The germline V gene encodes CDR1 SGHVS and CDR2 FQNEAQ. The CDR3 is 15 residues long. This CDR3 reads CASSLDGDRQDTQYF.

The genes are TRBV7-8 and TRBJ2-1; TCRdb lists TRBD2, though no DNA is available to test this call. The CDR3 totals 17 residues. Germline V gene data show CDR1 as SGHVS and CDR2 as FQNEAQ. CDR3 in amino acids: CASSLELAGGGYNEQFF.

The CDR3: CASSQAEGEAFYTQYF. This sequence joins TRBV3-1 and TRBJ2-3; the TCRdb D gene call, TRBD2, has no DNA to confirm it. The CDR3 contains 16 residues. In germline, CDR1 is LGHDT, CDR2 YNNKEL (reference sequence).

The chain uses TRBV29-1 and TRBJ2-2; absent DNA, TCRdb's TRBD2 call cannot be checked. The CDR3 consists of 13 residues. Germline CDR1 reads SQVTM; CDR2 reads ANQGSEA. CDR3: CSVKPGLTGELFF.